One TCR beta chain is described in this entry. The antigen is unknown. The length of the CDR3 is 13 residues. With 5 bases removed from V and 0 bases from J, the gap between germline ends came to 8 bases. The V gene's germline CDR1 is MNHEY and CDR2 SMNVEV (reference sequence). The sample belongs to a study of T cell responses to AZD1222 COVID-19 vaccine. This table comes from immunoSEQ multiplex PCR, and its TCRdb copy is limited to in-frame clones, with some not included. The data contain 95,000 to 110,000 clones, 80% to 95% of them singletons. Overall study results and limits: Vaccine-associated CD4 TCRs spanned spike, dominant at 160-218 and 743-854. Most donors were white British and more were female, and clonal diversity was possibly underestimated.

The V gene is TRBV27, the J gene TRBJ2-7; the D gene is possibly TRBD1 (6 bases). This TCR was sampled from an adult in good health. Sequenced here: peripheral blood, sampled on day 0 of AZD1222 vaccination. The CDR3 reads CASSRGGSYEQYF. CDR3 nucleotides: TGTGCCAGCAGTAGAGGGGGCTCCTACGAGCAGTACTTC.